The 31 T cell receptor beta chains listed next were all sequenced from one sample in a study of T cells in Graves' hyperthyroidism and ophthalmopathy. Amplification yielded TCR beta CDR3 regions, with RNA transcripts as the source. The study used the HTBI primer set for a first-round RT-PCR of the TCR CDR3. TCRdb reanalysed the multiplex PCR reads using MiXCR and keeps one entry per CDR3 protein. This table holds about 840,000 distinct CDR3 sequences, about 38% found once. Sample: blood. The receptors stem from a young man with Graves' hyperthyroidism.

J is TRBJ1-1 and V is TRBV25-1, with 10 bases identical to TRBD1. This CDR3 has 14 residues. Per germline, CDR1 MGHDK and CDR2 SYGVNS. Losses at the gene ends were 6 bases for V and 5 bases for J; bases not matched to a gene: 6. The CDR3 spells CASRPDRGATEAFF. CDR3 bases: TGTGCCAGCAGACCGGACAGGGGGGCTACTGAAGCTTTCTTT.

In this sample, this clonotype turned up many times. The chain links TRBV7-2 to TRBJ2-7, with TRBD1 matching over 9 bases. This CDR3 contains 16 residues. V shed 5 bases, J shed 6 bases, and the junction held 14 bases outside the gene matches. Germline CDR1 SGHTA, CDR2 FQGNSA. The CDR3 region is CASSPRPGQGGFEQYF. The CDR3 DNA is TGTGCCAGCAGCCCACGCCCGGGACAGGGTGGGTTCGAGCAGTACTTC.

Worth noting for this clonotype: This may be a read error, as it is one base from a much larger clone. V is TRBV20-1 and J is TRBJ1-6; 8 nucleotides match TRBD1. The CDR3 runs 14 residues. Trimming cost V 2 bases and J 8 bases; bases outside gene matches: 5. Germline V gives CDR1 DFQATT, CDR2 SNEGSKA (reference sequence). CDR3 loop: CSARKGQADSPLHF. Written as DNA, the CDR3 is TGCAGTGCTAGAAAGGGACAGGCGGATTCACCCCTCCACTTT.

The gene calls are TRBV13 and TRBJ2-7, with D perhaps TRBD1 (6 bases). CDR1 is PRHDT, CDR2 FYEKMQ, per germline (reference sequence). This CDR3 has 14 amino acids. The ends were cut back, 5 bases at V and 1 base at J, with 12 bases in the middle. The CDR3, as DNA: TGTGCCAGCAGCCTCGGGACACCTTCCTACGAGCAGTACTTC. The encoded protein is CASSLGTPSYEQYF. The entire variable domain, with the rest obtained from reference TRBV13 and TRBJ2-7, is as follows: AAGVIQSPRHLIKEKRETATLKCYPIPRHDTVYWYQQGPGQDPQFLISFYEKMQSDKGSIPDRFSAQQFSDYHSELNMSSLELGDSALYFCASSLGTPSYEQYFGPGTRLTVT.

This rearrangement joins TRBV20-1 to TRBJ2-7; TRBD1 agrees at 9 bases. Trimming took 3 bases from V and 2 from J; bases not matched to a gene: 8. Per germline, CDR1 DFQATT and CDR2 SNEGSKA (reference sequence). This CDR3 has 15 residues. CDR3 coding DNA: TGCAGTGCTAGGGGAGGACAGGGGTCGGCCTACGAGCAGTACTTC. It yields the protein CSARGGQGSAYEQYF.

As to this clonotype: Possible read error: a much larger clone is one base away. The rearrangement uses TRBV20-1 and TRBJ1-5; 7 nucleotides align to TRBD1. Trimming at V came to 4 bases and at J to 6 bases, leaving 6 bases not matched to a gene. CDR1 and CDR2 from the germline V gene are DFQATT and SNEGSKA (reference sequence). This CDR3 comprises 13 residues. The CDR3 DNA follows: TGCAGTGCTATCGGGGACAGCGGTCAGCCCCAGCATTTT. This gives the protein CSAIGDSGQPQHF.

This clonotype was picked up a small number of times. The chain employs TRBV6-5 and TRBJ1-2; D is ambiguous. CDR1 and CDR2 (germline): MNHEY, SVGAGI. Trimming took 6 bases from V and 4 from J, leaving 12 bases between them. The CDR3 is 13 residues long. CDR3 in DNA: TGTGCCAGCAGGGGTACACCCTTCTATGGCTACACCTTC. It translates to CASRGTPFYGYTF.

This clonotype was seen more than once but under ten times. This chain links TRBV20-1 with TRBJ1-1; D ambiguous. Germline loops: CDR1 DFQATT, CDR2 SNEGSKA (reference sequence). The CDR3 spans 12 residues. V lost 0 bases, J lost 4 bases, and 6 bases lay in between. In nucleotides, the CDR3 is TGCAGTGCTAGAGAAGTCCCCACTGAAGCTTTCTTT. It specifies CSAREVPTEAFF.

The DNA for the CDR3 is TGTGCCAGCAGCCCAAGTGGGGTAGCGATGACTGAAGCTTTCTTT. It codes for CASSPSGVAMTEAFF. This chain joins TRBV9 and TRBJ1-1; D is uncertain. V dropped 4 bases and J dropped 5 bases, with 18 bases sitting between them. CDR1 SGDLS and CDR2 YYNGEE come from the germline V gene. The CDR3 has 15 residues. The complete variable domain, with remaining parts taken from reference TRBV9 and TRBJ1-1, reads DSGVTQTPKHLITATGQRVTLRCSPRSGDLSVYWYQQSLDQGLQFLIQYYNGEERAKGNILERFSAQQFPDLHSELNLSSLELGDSALYFCASSPSGVAMTEAFFGQGTRLTVV.

This clonotype appeared many times. The CDR3 here is CSGGQGDDGYTF. The CDR3 DNA follows: TGCAGCGGGGGACAGGGGGATGATGGCTACACCTTC. The J gene is TRBJ1-2, the V gene TRBV20-1, with 11 bases aligning to TRBD1. Germline CDR1 reads DFQATT; CDR2 reads SNEGSKA (reference sequence). The CDR3 is made up of 12 amino acids.

This clonotype came up many times. The chain employs TRBV9 and TRBJ1-1, with D maybe TRBD1 (5 bases). Trimming left V 0 bases short and J 4 bases short, with 10 bases between. The CDR3 contains 14 residues. CDR1 is SGDLS, CDR2 YYNGEE, per germline. CDR3 residues: CASSVGGMATEAFF. CDR3 nucleotides: TGTGCCAGCAGCGTAGGGGGGATGGCCACTGAAGCTTTCTTT. Variable domain in full (rest from reference TRBV9 and TRBJ1-1): DSGVTQTPKHLITATGQRVTLRCSPRSGDLSVYWYQQSLDQGLQFLIQYYNGEERAKGNILERFSAQQFPDLHSELNLSSLELGDSALYFCASSVGGMATEAFFGQGTRLTVV.

This clonotype was observed a few times. The chain is built from TRBV20-1 and TRBJ2-5; either TRBD1 or TRBD2 may supply D (5 bases each). Per the germline V gene, CDR1 is DFQATT and CDR2 is SNEGSKA (reference sequence). Trimming shortened V by 6 bases and J by 3 bases, and 17 bases separated the two germline ends. This CDR3 contains 14 residues. CDR3 residues: CSARRGVPKETQYF. The DNA for the CDR3 is TGCAGTGCAAGAAGAGGGGTACCAAAAGAGACCCAGTACTTC.

Comment on this clonotype: Possible read error: a much larger clone is one base away. The rearrangement links TRBV12-3 or TRBV12-4 to TRBJ2-6; D uncertain. The CDR3 extends over 14 amino acids. Trimming took 5 bases from V and 1 from J, leaving 6 bases between them. The CDR3 nucleotides read TGTGCCAGCAGTGAATGGTCTGGGGCCAACGTCCTGACTTTC. Encoded protein: CASSEWSGANVLTF.

This clonotype was detected many times. The gene calls are TRBV20-1 and TRBJ2-5; the match to TRBD2 covers 8 bases. The length of the CDR3 is 11 residues. Germline assignment: CDR1 DFQATT and CDR2 SNEGSKA (reference sequence). The CDR3, as DNA: TGCAGCGGGAGGGTCCAAGAGACCCAGTACTTC. It codes for CSGRVQETQYF.

This clonotype was picked up many times. The chain carries TRBV20-1 and TRBJ1-1, with a tentative D call TRBD1 (6 bases). The length of the CDR3 is 10 residues. CDR1 is DFQATT and CDR2 is SNEGSKA in the germline V gene (reference sequence). CDR3 protein: CSASRGEAFF. The CDR3 nucleotides are TGCAGCGCCTCCAGGGGTGAAGCTTTCTTT.

The DNA for the CDR3 is TGTGCCAGCAGCTACACAGGGAGAGGGTCACCCCTCCACTTT. Translated: CASSYTGRGSPLHF. The chain joins TRBV6-2 or TRBV6-3 to TRBJ1-6; tentative D call: TRBD1 (6 bases). This CDR3 spans 14 amino acids. Germline V gene sequence: CDR1 MNHEY, CDR2 SVGEGT. Trimming removed 6 bases at V and 10 bases at J, with 16 bases between.

The chain employs TRBV5-1 and TRBJ1-3, with D uncertain. Germline lookup yields CDR1 SGHRS and CDR2 YFSETQ. The CDR3 has 13 amino acids. Trimming shortened V by 0 bases and J by 7 bases, and 8 bases separated the two germline ends. The CDR3 spells CASSLGGPNTIYF. In DNA, the CDR3 is TGCGCCAGCAGCTTGGGGGGTCCGAACACCATATATTTT.

The chain has TRBV2 and TRBJ1-2; 8 bases align to TRBD1. The CDR3 length is 12 residues. Per the germline V gene, CDR1 is SNHLY and CDR2 is FYNNEI. V shed 6 bases and J 8 bases; nucleotides not matched to a gene: 5. CDR3 nucleotides: TGTGCCAGCAGGGGACAGGCCCGCGGCTACACCTTC. It specifies CASRGQARGYTF.

Note on this clonotype: A read error may produce the germline difference seen at one junction end. The V and J genes are TRBV11-2 and TRBJ1-5, with a weak D call TRBD1 (5 bases). The CDR3 contains 15 residues. Germline CDR1 and CDR2: SGHAT and FQNNGV. The CDR3 loop reads CASSPGQGEEQPQHF. The DNA of the CDR3 is TGCGCCAGCAGCCCGGGTCAGGGAGAAGAGCAGCCCCAGCATTTT.

This clonotype was detected many times. The V gene is TRBV12-3 or TRBV12-4, the J gene TRBJ1-3; D gene ambiguous. V lost 6 bases and J lost 1, with 10 bases in between. The CDR3 runs 14 residues. CDR3 loop: CASSPRGSGNTIYF. DNA of the CDR3: TGTGCCAGCAGCCCCCGGGGATCTGGAAACACCATATATTTT.

DNA of the CDR3: TGTGCCAGCAGCTTAATCTTGGCCGGGCAAGAGACCCAGTACTTC. Translated, it gives CASSLILAGQETQYF. V usage is TRBV11-2 and J usage is TRBJ2-5; D is uncertain. The germline gives CDR1 SGHAT, CDR2 FQNNGV. The CDR3 length is 15 residues. Trimming left V 2 bases short and J 2 bases short, with 12 bases between.

The chain employs TRBV7-7 and TRBJ2-5; TRBD2 aligns across 7 bases. The CDR3 contains 13 residues. Germline lookup yields CDR1 SSHAT and CDR2 FNYEAQ (reference sequence). The CDR3 here is CASCREATETQYF. The CDR3 region has the DNA TGTGCTAGCTGCCGGGAGGCCACGGAGACCCAGTACTTC.

The genes are TRBV7-2 and TRBJ1-1; D not certain. The length of the CDR3 is 15 residues. CDR1 is SGHTA and CDR2 is FQGNSA in the germline V gene. Trimming took off 2 bases at V and 4 bases at J, with 14 bases between the two ends. Written as DNA, the CDR3 is TGTGCCAGCAGCTTATTTAGGACGGATTTCACTGAAGCTTTCTTT. Its protein product is CASSLFRTDFTEAFF.

Concerning this clonotype itself: Given a much more abundant clone one base away, this may be a read error. The chain combines TRBV7-2 with TRBJ1-2, with unresolved D. The CDR3 has 15 amino acids. Germline V gene lookup returns CDR1 SGHTA and CDR2 FQGNSA. V lost 5 bases to trimming and J lost 7 bases, with 20 bases between them. The CDR3 region is CASSNGRRDSRGYTF. The CDR3 DNA is TGTGCCAGCAGCAACGGACGGAGGGATTCGCGTGGCTACACCTTC.

The chain couples TRBV2 to TRBJ1-5; no firm D call. The CDR3 consists of 12 residues. In germline, CDR1 is SNHLY, CDR2 FYNNEI. The CDR3 reads CASLWVNQPQHF. The DNA for the CDR3 is TGTGCTAGCCTCTGGGTCAATCAGCCCCAGCATTTT.

CDR3 residues: CASSELLDSYEQYF. The DNA of the CDR3 is TGTGCCAGCAGTGAATTGCTCGACTCCTACGAGCAGTACTTC. The gene calls are TRBV2 and TRBJ2-7, with unresolved D. The V and J ends lost 2 bases and 0 bases respectively, with 8 bases between them. Germline CDR1 is SNHLY and CDR2 is FYNNEI. This CDR3 spans 14 amino acids.

V gene TRBV5-1 combines with J gene TRBJ2-2; no clear D gene. V was clipped by 0 bases and J by 0 bases, with 9 bases between them. Germline CDR1 SGHRS, CDR2 YFSETQ. The CDR3 is made up of 16 amino acids. CDR3 in amino acids: CASSLAGPPNTGELFF. CDR3 coding DNA: TGCGCCAGCAGCTTGGCCGGGCCACCGAACACCGGGGAGCTGTTTTTT. Complete variable domain (other parts from reference TRBV5-1 and TRBJ2-2): KAGVTQTPRYLIKTRGQQVTLSCSPISGHRSVSWYQQTPGQGLQFLFEYFSETQRNKGNFPGRFSGRQFSNSRSEMNVSTLELGDSALYLCASSLAGPPNTGELFFGEGSRLTVL.

The table lists this clonotype with many counts. The chain has TRBV2 and TRBJ2-7, with 7 nucleotides matching TRBD1. Germline V gives CDR1 SNHLY, CDR2 FYNNEI. The CDR3 runs 14 residues. V lost 6 bases and J lost 2; bases outside the gene matches: 7. The CDR3 loop is CASSRQGSAYEQYF. The CDR3 nucleotides read TGTGCCAGCAGCCGACAGGGTTCGGCCTACGAGCAGTACTTC.

The chain is built from TRBV7-9 and TRBJ1-1, with a possible D match to TRBD1 (6 bases). V dropped 5 bases and J dropped 3 bases, with 13 bases sitting between them. The CDR3 extends over 14 amino acids. The germline V gene encodes CDR1 SEHNR and CDR2 FQNEAQ (reference sequence). The CDR3 region has the DNA TGTGCCAGCAGCGCAGGACAGCGGCACACTGAAGCTTTCTTT. Its translation is CASSAGQRHTEAFF.

This chain's CDR3 is CATSDRPYEQYF. CDR3 in DNA: TGTGCCACCAGCGACAGGCCCTACGAGCAGTACTTC. This chain uses TRBV24-1 with TRBJ2-7, with D tentatively TRBD1 (6 bases). This CDR3 is 12 amino acids long. V was shortened by 7 bases and J by 2 bases, with 8 bases between the two germline ends. Germline values: CDR1 KGHDR, CDR2 SFDVKD.

The J gene is TRBJ2-7, the V gene TRBV9; 9 positions match TRBD2. Germline CDR1 reads SGDLS; CDR2 reads YYNGEE. The CDR3 consists of 16 residues. Losses at the gene ends were 5 bases for V and 2 bases for J; bases not matched to a gene: 11. This chain's CDR3 is CASRTTPREGAYEQYF. For the CDR3, the DNA is TGTGCCAGCAGAACCACTCCGCGGGAGGGGGCCTACGAGCAGTACTTC.